The rows below give T cell receptor beta chains drawn from one sample of a study of cytomegalovirus exposure and HLA in healthy donors. Sequencing used immunoSEQ multiplex PCR; TCRdb keeps in-frame clones, though not all of them. The sample records tens of thousands of clones, less than 80% being singletons. Sequencing used PBMCs. These receptors originate from a boy aged 5-17 years in good health and CMV-seropositive. CDR3s include the opening cysteine and the closing phenylalanine or tryptophan. D genes are given only for firm matches. The size entry is marked missing in some rows and otherwise reads once, few, many or a size class.

CDR3 protein: CASSLGGGRTEAFF
CDR3 DNA: TGTGCCAGCAGCCTTGGGGGGGGGCGCACTGAAGCTTTCTTT
J gene: TRBJ1-1
V gene: TRBV5-6
D gene: -
clone size: -

CDR3 protein: CASSPVAGSYEQYF
CDR3 DNA: TGTGCCAGCAGCCCCGTAGCGGGGTCCTACGAGCAGTACTTC
J gene: TRBJ2-7
V gene: TRBV6-5
D gene: TRBD2
clone size: -

CDR3 protein: CASSLVRGDLDEQYF
CDR3 DNA: TGCGCCAGCAGCTTGGTTCGGGGTGACTTAGACGAGCAGTACTTC
J gene: TRBJ2-7
V gene: TRBV5-1
D gene: -
clone size: -

CDR3 protein: CATSRGFSGGAGTDTQYF
CDR3 DNA: TGTGCCACCAGCAGGGGTTTTAGCGGGGGGGCGGGCACAGATACGCAGTATTTT
J gene: TRBJ2-3
V gene: TRBV15
D gene: TRBD2
clone size: -

CDR3 protein: CASSPDGGRRTDTQYF
CDR3 DNA: TGTGCCAGCAGCCCGGACGGGGGTAGGAGGACAGATACGCAGTATTTT
J gene: TRBJ2-3
V gene: TRBV5-4
D gene: -
clone size: -

CDR3 protein: CASRFTESYGYTF
CDR3 DNA: TGTGCCAGCAGGTTTACTGAGAGCTATGGCTACACCTTC
J gene: TRBJ1-2
V gene: TRBV6-6
D gene: -
clone size: once

CDR3 protein: CASRYSGANVLTF
CDR3 DNA: TGCGCCAGCAGATACTCTGGGGCCAACGTCCTGACTTTC
J gene: TRBJ2-6
V gene: TRBV5-1
D gene: -
clone size: -

CDR3 protein: CASSLLSRNQPQHF
CDR3 DNA: TGTGCCAGCAGCTTGCTAAGTCGGAATCAGCCCCAGCATTTT
J gene: TRBJ1-5
V gene: TRBV5-6
D gene: -
clone size: -

CDR3 protein: CASSEVGQGALNTEAFF
CDR3 DNA: TGTGCCAGCAGTGAAGTGGGCCAGGGGGCCCTTAACACTGAAGCTTTCTTT
J gene: TRBJ1-1
V gene: TRBV25-1
D gene: TRBD1
clone size: -

CDR3 protein: CASSFRLAGTTDTQYF
CDR3 DNA: TGTGCCAGCAGTTTCCGTCTAGCGGGAACCACAGATACGCAGTATTTT
J gene: TRBJ2-3
V gene: TRBV27
D gene: TRBD2
clone size: -

CDR3 protein: CASSLGGGADEQYF
CDR3 DNA: TGTGCCAGCAGCTTAGGCGGGGGAGCAGACGAGCAGTACTTC
J gene: TRBJ2-7
V gene: TRBV7-6
D gene: TRBD2
clone size: -

CDR3 protein: CASKSPLQGRGANVLTF
CDR3 DNA: TGTGCCAGCAAGTCCCCCTTACAGGGGCGCGGGGCCAACGTCCTGACTTTC
J gene: TRBJ2-6
V gene: TRBV27
D gene: TRBD1
clone size: -

CDR3 protein: CAWVPQQGLLRGYPF
CDR3 DNA: TGTGCCTGGGTCCCCCAACAGGGGTTATTAAGGGGCTACCCCTTC
J gene: TRBJ1-2
V gene: TRBV30
D gene: TRBD1
clone size: -

CDR3 protein: CASSLAGRSGYTF
CDR3 DNA: TGTGCCAGCAGTTTGGCGGGACGCTCCGGCTACACCTTC
J gene: TRBJ1-2
V gene: TRBV27
D gene: -
clone size: -

CDR3 protein: CASSLGRVNEQFF
CDR3 DNA: TGTGCCAGCAGCTTAGGTCGAGTCAATGAGCAGTTCTTC
J gene: TRBJ2-1
V gene: TRBV11-2
D gene: -
clone size: -

CDR3 protein: CASSQEGGILYNEQFF
CDR3 DNA: TGTGCCAGCAGCCAAGAGGGCGGGATATTATACAATGAGCAGTTCTTC
J gene: TRBJ2-1
V gene: TRBV9
D gene: -
clone size: -

CDR3 protein: CASSTSDRDNSPLHF
CDR3 DNA: TGTGCCAGCAGTACCTCGGACAGGGATAATTCACCCCTCCACTTT
J gene: TRBJ1-6
V gene: TRBV6-6
D gene: TRBD1
clone size: -

CDR3 protein: CASRDRESYEQYF
CDR3 DNA: TGTGCCAGTAGGGACAGGGAGTCCTACGAGCAGTACTTC
J gene: TRBJ2-7
V gene: TRBV19
D gene: TRBD1
clone size: -

CDR3 protein: CASKIVAQYF
CDR3 DNA: TGTGCCAGCAAGATAGTGGCCCAGTACTTC
J gene: TRBJ2-5
V gene: TRBV6-8
D gene: -
clone size: -

CDR3 protein: CASGLRTDGDSEQYF
CDR3 DNA: TGTGCCAGCGGTCTCCGGACAGACGGGGACAGCGAGCAGTACTTC
J gene: TRBJ2-7
V gene: TRBV6-5
D gene: TRBD1
clone size: -

CDR3 protein: CSVSRNEQFF
CDR3 DNA: TGCAGTGTATCGCGAAATGAGCAGTTCTTC
J gene: TRBJ2-1
V gene: TRBV20-1
D gene: -
clone size: few

CDR3 protein: CASSWGLGDTQYF
CDR3 DNA: TGCGCCAGCAGCTGGGGCTTAGGAGATACGCAGTATTTT
J gene: TRBJ2-3
V gene: TRBV5-1
D gene: -
clone size: -

CDR3 protein: CSVAETSTDTQYF
CDR3 DNA: TGCAGCGTTGCCGAGACTAGCACAGATACGCAGTATTTT
J gene: TRBJ2-3
V gene: TRBV29-1
D gene: -
clone size: few

CDR3 protein: CASSLSPEIYGYTF
CDR3 DNA: TGCGCCAGCAGCTTGTCTCCGGAGATCTATGGCTACACCTTC
J gene: TRBJ1-2
V gene: TRBV5-1
D gene: -
clone size: -

CDR3 protein: CASSLEGGRRYEQYF
CDR3 DNA: TGCGCCAGCAGCTTGGAGGGGGGGCGTCGGTACGAGCAGTACTTC
J gene: TRBJ2-7
V gene: TRBV5-1
D gene: -
clone size: few

CDR3 protein: CASSLKGGTSGYNEQFF
CDR3 DNA: TGCGCCAGCAGCTTGAAGGGGGGGACTAGCGGCTACAATGAGCAGTTCTTC
J gene: TRBJ2-1
V gene: TRBV5-1
D gene: TRBD2
clone size: -